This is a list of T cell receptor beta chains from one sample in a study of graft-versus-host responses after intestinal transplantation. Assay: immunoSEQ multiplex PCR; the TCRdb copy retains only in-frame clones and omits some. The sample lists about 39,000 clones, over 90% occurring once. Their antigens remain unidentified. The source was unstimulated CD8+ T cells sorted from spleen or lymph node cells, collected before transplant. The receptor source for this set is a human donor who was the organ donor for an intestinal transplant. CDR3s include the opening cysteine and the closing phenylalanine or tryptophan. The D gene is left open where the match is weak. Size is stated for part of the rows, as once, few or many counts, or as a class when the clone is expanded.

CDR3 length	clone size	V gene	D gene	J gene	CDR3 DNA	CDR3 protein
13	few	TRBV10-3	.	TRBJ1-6	TGTGCCATCAGTGAGAGTTTTAATTCACCCCTCCACTTT	CAISESFNSPLHF
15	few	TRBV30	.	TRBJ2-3	TGTGCCTGGAACACCCCGGGGGCGAGCACAGATACGCAGTATTTT	CAWNTPGASTDTQYF
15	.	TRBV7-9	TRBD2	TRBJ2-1	TGTGCCAGCAGCTTACTAGCGGGGGGGCCCTTTGAGCAGTTCTTC	CASSLLAGGPFEQFF
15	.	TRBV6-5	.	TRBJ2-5	TGTGCCAGCAGTCCCACACAGTCGGGGGCGGAGACCCAGTACTTC	CASSPTQSGAETQYF
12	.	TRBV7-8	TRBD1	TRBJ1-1	TGTGCCAGCAGCTTTGCCGGGACAGAAACTTTCTTT	CASSFAGTETFF
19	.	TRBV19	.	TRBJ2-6	TGTGCCAGTAGTCCCTGGGGGGACAGTATTGTCTCTGGGGCCAACGTCCTGACTTTC	CASSPWGDSIVSGANVLTF
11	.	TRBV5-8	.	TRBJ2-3	TGTGCCAGCAGCTTGGGGGGTACGCAGTATTTT	CASSLGGTQYF
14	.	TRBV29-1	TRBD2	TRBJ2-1	TGCAGCGTTGAAGATCGGAGCGGGGGGGCAGAGCAGTTCTTC	CSVEDRSGGAEQFF
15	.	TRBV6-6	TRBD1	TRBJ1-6	TGTGCCAGCAGTTACTCGGGACAGAATAATTCACCCCTCCACTTT	CASSYSGQNNSPLHF
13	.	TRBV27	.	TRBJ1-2	TGTGCCAGCAGCCGTGGGCCTAACTATGGCTACACCTTC	CASSRGPNYGYTF
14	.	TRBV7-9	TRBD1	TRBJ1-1	TGTGCCAGCAGGATAACAGGGGGGAGCACTGAAGCTTTCTTT	CASRITGGSTEAFF
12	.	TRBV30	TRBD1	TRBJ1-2	TGTGCCTGTTCGGGACAGCCCTATGGCTACACCTTC	CACSGQPYGYTF
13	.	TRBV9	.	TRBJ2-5	TGTGCCAGCAGCGGTCGACTGGAAGAGACCCAGTACTTC	CASSGRLEETQYF
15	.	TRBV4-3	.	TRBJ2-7	TGCGCCAGCAGCCAAGGCCACCTGGGCTCCTACGAGCAGTACTTC	CASSQGHLGSYEQYF